The clone carrying this T cell receptor beta chain appeared a few times. The record originates from a study of blood T cell repertoires in COVID-19. Study overall: Sites across the United States, Italy and Spain contributed samples from acute and convalescent COVID-19. In each case, the material was cDNA or gDNA derived from T cells, B-cell-depleted T cells, or PBMCs.

In Seattle, patients joined the study during active infection and were tracked longitudinally. This CDR3 comprises 17 residues. Germline lookup yields CDR1 MNHEY and CDR2 SMNVEV (reference sequence). The V segment lost 4 bases and the J segment 9 bases; nucleotides outside the gene matches: 16. Authors' methods: It was from reference gene primer amplification that nucleated cell counts were estimated. The data were produced by immunoSEQ multiplex PCR, yet TCRdb's version contains in-frame clones alone and is incomplete. V and J calls and clone size follow that table, whereas D and trimming were derived from the DNA. The repertoire has approximately 330,000 clones, around 90% of them found once; the top ten carry approximately 9.9%.

J is TRBJ2-3 and V is TRBV27, with 10 bases lining up with TRBD2. The source is a man younger than 40 with COVID-19, enrolled during active disease. Sequenced material: peripheral blood. CDR3 in DNA: TGTGCCAGCAGTTACCCGGGACTAGCGAGAAACACGAGAACGCAGTATTTT. Residues: CASSYPGLARNTRTQYF.